This T cell receptor (beta chain) was observed in a study of lymphopenia after photon versus proton radiotherapy. Points from the study as a whole: Post-nadir TCR diversity decline inversely tracked overall survival among those who died. Proton therapy kept repertoires fairly stable, unlike photons, which gained effector/memory cells. After the lymphocyte nadir, photon-treated repertoires showed oligoclonal expansion, especially of CD8+ Temra cells.

Comments on this clone: Its antigen remains unknown.

Repertoires were generated with immunoSEQ multiplex PCR, while TCRdb's copy carries only in-frame clones and drops some. In the table there are roughly 58,000 clones, about 85% of which are singletons. Germline V gives CDR1 SGDLS, CDR2 YYNGEE. V shed 4 bases and J shed 7 bases, with 8 bases lying between them. This CDR3 spans 12 amino acids. The receptor comes from a man of 80 years or more with esophageal cancer. The V call is TRBV9, the J call TRBJ2-2; no clear D. Here the sequenced sample was peripheral blood, taken from a patient treated with proton-based radiotherapy. CDR3 sequence: CASSTVGGELFF. For the CDR3, the DNA is TGTGCCAGCAGCACCGTAGGCGGGGAGCTGTTTTTT.